This TCR beta chain was identified during a study of shared clonotypes between healthy human individuals. On the study more broadly: Two women and a few men aged 18 to 49 served as donors. Per donor, three plates held CD4 naive cells, three held CD4 memory, two held CD8 naive and one held CD8 memory.

Regarding this clone: No antigen is known for it.

Overall study findings and caveats: Rarefaction gave evidence that sorted-subset sequencing remained incomplete despite large depth.

The method was immunoSEQ multiplex PCR; TCRdb's version includes in-frame clones alone and lacks a portion of them. The profile shows roughly 2.5 million clones, more than 80% of them singletons. This CDR3 is built from 13 residues. Germline V CDR1 and CDR2: GTSNPN, SVGIG (reference sequence). The material sequenced was naive CD4+ T cells sorted from blood. Stated subset: CD45RA+ positively selected. The TCR comes from a man aged 18-30 years in good health. The J gene is TRBJ2-5, the V gene TRBV30, with D tentatively TRBD1 (5 bases). TRBJ2-7 matches the DNA end more closely, so the J call is doubtful. The CDR3 nucleotides are TGTGCCTGGAGTGGGGGCCTCAACTACGAGCAGTACTTC. It encodes CAWSGGLNYEQYF.